This TCR beta chain emerged from a study of shared clonotypes between healthy human individuals. Trimming left V 2 bases short and J 4 bases short, with 11 bases between. The CDR3 sequence is 15 residues long. Germline V gene data show CDR1 as MNHNS and CDR2 as SASEGT. Study findings and constraints: Generation probability values for non-shared clonotypes were lower than those for clonotypes shared by all four donors.

Remarks on this clone: The antigen remains undetermined.

Produced via immunoSEQ multiplex PCR; TCRdb's table is partial and in-frame only. The sample holds about 1.5 million clones, more than 95% seen once. The sequence derives from a man aged 25-40 years in good health. The sequenced material came from naive CD4+ T cells sorted from blood. This sample's subset: CD45RA+ positively selected. V usage is TRBV6-1 and J usage is TRBJ2-2, with D hard to call. This CDR3 reads CASSELVTGTGELFF. CDR3 nucleotides: TGTGCCAGCAGTGAATTAGTTACCGGCACCGGGGAGCTGTTTTTT.